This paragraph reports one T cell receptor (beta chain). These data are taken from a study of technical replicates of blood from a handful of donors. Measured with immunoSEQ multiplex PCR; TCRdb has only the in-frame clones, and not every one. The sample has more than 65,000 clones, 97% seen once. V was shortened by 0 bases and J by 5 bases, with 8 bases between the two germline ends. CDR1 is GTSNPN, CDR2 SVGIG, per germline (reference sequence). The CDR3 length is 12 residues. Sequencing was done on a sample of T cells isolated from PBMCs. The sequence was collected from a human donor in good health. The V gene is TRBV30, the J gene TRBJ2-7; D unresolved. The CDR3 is CAWSVTGHEQYF. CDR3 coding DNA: TGTGCCTGGAGTGTAACGGGTCACGAGCAGTACTTC. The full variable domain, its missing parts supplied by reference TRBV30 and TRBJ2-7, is SQTIHQWPATLVQPVGSPLSLECTVEGTSNPNLYWYRQAAGRGLQLLFYSVGIGQISSEVPQNLSASRPQDRQFILSSKKLLLSDSGFYLCAWSVTGHEQYFGPGTRLTVT.